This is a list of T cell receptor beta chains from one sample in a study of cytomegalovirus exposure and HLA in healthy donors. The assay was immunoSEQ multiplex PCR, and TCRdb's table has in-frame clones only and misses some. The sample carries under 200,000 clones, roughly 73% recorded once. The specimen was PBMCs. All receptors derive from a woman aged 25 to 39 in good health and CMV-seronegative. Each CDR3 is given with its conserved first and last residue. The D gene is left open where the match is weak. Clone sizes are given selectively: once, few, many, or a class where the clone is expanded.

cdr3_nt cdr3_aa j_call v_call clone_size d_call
TGTGCCAGCAGCTTAAATAGAGGAGGTTTAGGGCAGTCGCAGGACATTCAGTACTTC CASSLNRGGLGQSQDIQYF TRBJ2-4 TRBV11-1 . .
TGTGCCAGCAGCAAACCTCGCCGGGACAGGCCAACCCCGGGGCAGTACTTC CASSKPRRDRPTPGQYF TRBJ2-7 TRBV21-1 . .
TGTTCCAGCAGCTCTAACGGTCCTCGGAGGGGCTCACCCCTCCACTTT CSSSSNGPRRGSPLHF TRBJ1-6 TRBV7-9 . .
TGTGCTAGTGCCTTGGGACAGGGGTGGGATGGCTACACCTTC CASALGQGWDGYTF TRBJ1-2 TRBV12-5 . TRBD1
TGTGCCAGTAGTATACGAGGACAGAACTATGGCTACACCTTC CASSIRGQNYGYTF TRBJ1-2 TRBV19 . .
TGTGCCAGCAGTGAGTTAGCGGCAGTGAACACAGATACGCAGTATTTT CASSELAAVNTDTQYF TRBJ2-3 TRBV2 . .
TGTGCCAGCAGCTTAGGGACAGGGGGCGCGGGAGGCTACACCTTC CASSLGTGGAGGYTF TRBJ1-2 TRBV11-2 . TRBD1
TGCGCCAGCAGTTTGGGCGGAAAACCTAACACTGAAGCTTTCTTT CASSLGGKPNTEAFF TRBJ1-1 TRBV5-1 . .
TGTGCCAGTAGTCTACTAGCGGGAGCTGGAGATACGCAGTATTTT CASSLLAGAGDTQYF TRBJ2-3 TRBV19 . TRBD2
TGTGCCAGCAGCGTAGGGAGGCGGCTCTCGAACACCGGGGAGCTGTTTTTT CASSVGRRLSNTGELFF TRBJ2-2 TRBV9 . .
TGCGCCAGCAGCCCCAGGACAGGGGCGAACTATGGCTACACCTTC CASSPRTGANYGYTF TRBJ1-2 TRBV5-1 . TRBD1
TGTGCCAGCAGCAAAGAGGACTATAGCAATCAGCCCCAGCATTTT CASSKEDYSNQPQHF TRBJ1-5 TRBV21-1 . .
TGTGCCAGCAGCCAAAGACTTTCTGGAAACACCATATATTTT CASSQRLSGNTIYF TRBJ1-3 TRBV14 . .
TGTGCCAGCAGCTTAGGACAGACAGGGGGCGCGAACTATGGCTACACCTTC CASSLGQTGGANYGYTF TRBJ1-2 TRBV7-2 . TRBD1
TGTGCCAGTAGTGCGCAGGCTTATGGCTACACCTTC CASSAQAYGYTF TRBJ1-2 TRBV19 . .
TGTGCCAGCAGCCCCAGACTAGCGGGAAGCTCCTACAATGAGCAGTTCTTC CASSPRLAGSSYNEQFF TRBJ2-1 TRBV9 . TRBD2
TGTGCCATCTTGACAGTCCCCAACTATGGCTACACCTTC CAILTVPNYGYTF TRBJ1-2 TRBV7-3 . .
TGTGCCAGCAGTGGAAAATGGGGAGTGGTAGCGGGGATCAATAGGGATACGCAGTATTTT CASSGKWGVVAGINRDTQYF TRBJ2-3 TRBV2 . TRBD2
TGCGCCAGCAGCCAGGCCGAGCTGGGCCCCAGCTATGGCTACACCTTC CASSQAELGPSYGYTF TRBJ1-2 TRBV4-3 . .
TGCGCCAGCAGCACGGACAATTCCTACGAGCAGTACTTC CASSTDNSYEQYF TRBJ2-7 TRBV5-1 . .
TGTGCCAGCAGCCCTAGCCGTACGGGAAACGGCAATGAGCAGTTCTTC CASSPSRTGNGNEQFF TRBJ2-1 TRBV7-2 . .
TGTGCCTGGAGTTGGGGACAGGGGGCTTGGACTGAAGCTTTCTTT CAWSWGQGAWTEAFF TRBJ1-1 TRBV30 . TRBD1
TGTGCCAGCAGCTCCTATGGCGGGGAAACAGATACGCAGTATTTT CASSSYGGETDTQYF TRBJ2-3 TRBV9 . .
TGTGCCACCAGCAGAGACAGCCAAGAGACCCAGTACTTC CATSRDSQETQYF TRBJ2-5 TRBV15 . .
TGTGCCACCAGCCGCCCCCGGGGGGGGAACACTGAAGCTTTCTTT CATSRPRGGNTEAFF TRBJ1-1 TRBV15 . .
TGTGCCAGCAGCTCACCGGGACAGACCTACGAGCAGTACTTC CASSSPGQTYEQYF TRBJ2-7 TRBV7-9 . TRBD1
TGTGCCAGCAGCTTAGTTGGCCAAAGCGGTTCACCCCTCCACTTT CASSLVGQSGSPLHF TRBJ1-6 TRBV7-2 . .
TGTGCCAGCAGCTTAAGGCCCTCTGGGGCCAACGTCCTGACTTTC CASSLRPSGANVLTF TRBJ2-6 TRBV7-3 . .
TGCGCCAGCAGCCAACACGGGATTGGCAATGAAAAACTGTTTTTT CASSQHGIGNEKLFF TRBJ1-4 TRBV4-1 . .
TGTGCAAGCCCCAACTACGAGCAGTACTTC CASPNYEQYF TRBJ2-7 TRBV12-2 . .
TGTGCTAGTGGTTTGGTACTAGGCAGGGGGCATGGCTACACCTTC CASGLVLGRGHGYTF TRBJ1-2 TRBV12-5 . TRBD1
TGTGCAAGTCGCTTATACGGGCGGGGCGAAAAACTGTTTTTT CASRLYGRGEKLFF TRBJ1-4 TRBV12-2 . .
TGCGCCAGCAGCTTTGGACAGGCGTCCTACGAGCAGTACTTC CASSFGQASYEQYF TRBJ2-7 TRBV5-1 few TRBD1
TGCGCCAGCAGCTTGGAACCAGTGCGGGGCTCCTACAATGAGCAGTTCTTC CASSLEPVRGSYNEQFF TRBJ2-1 TRBV5-1 . .
TGTGCCAGCAGCTCATACAGGGTGCTCGGACGTGAAGCTTTCTTT CASSSYRVLGREAFF TRBJ1-1 TRBV5-6 few .
TGTGCCAGCAGTTATGACAGGGGGATGAACACTGAAGCTTTCTTT CASSYDRGMNTEAFF TRBJ1-1 TRBV6-5 . TRBD1